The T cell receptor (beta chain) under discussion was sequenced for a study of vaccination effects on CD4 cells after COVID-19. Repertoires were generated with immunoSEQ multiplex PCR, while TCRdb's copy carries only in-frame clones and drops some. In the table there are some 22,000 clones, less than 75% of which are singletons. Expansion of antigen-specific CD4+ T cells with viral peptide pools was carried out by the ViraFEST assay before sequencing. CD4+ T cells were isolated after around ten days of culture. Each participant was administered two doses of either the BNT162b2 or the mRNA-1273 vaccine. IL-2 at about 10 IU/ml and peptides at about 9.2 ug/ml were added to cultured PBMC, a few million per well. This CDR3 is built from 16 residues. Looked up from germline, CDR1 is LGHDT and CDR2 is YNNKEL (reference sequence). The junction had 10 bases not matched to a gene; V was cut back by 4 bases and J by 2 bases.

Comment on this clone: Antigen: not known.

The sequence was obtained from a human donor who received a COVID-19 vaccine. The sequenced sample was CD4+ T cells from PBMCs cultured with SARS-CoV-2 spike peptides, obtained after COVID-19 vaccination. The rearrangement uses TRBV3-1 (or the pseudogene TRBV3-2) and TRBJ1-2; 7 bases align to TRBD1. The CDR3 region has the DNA TGTGCCAGCAGCCGTTACACAGGGGTAGCCAACTATGGCTACACCTTC. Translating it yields CASSRYTGVANYGYTF.